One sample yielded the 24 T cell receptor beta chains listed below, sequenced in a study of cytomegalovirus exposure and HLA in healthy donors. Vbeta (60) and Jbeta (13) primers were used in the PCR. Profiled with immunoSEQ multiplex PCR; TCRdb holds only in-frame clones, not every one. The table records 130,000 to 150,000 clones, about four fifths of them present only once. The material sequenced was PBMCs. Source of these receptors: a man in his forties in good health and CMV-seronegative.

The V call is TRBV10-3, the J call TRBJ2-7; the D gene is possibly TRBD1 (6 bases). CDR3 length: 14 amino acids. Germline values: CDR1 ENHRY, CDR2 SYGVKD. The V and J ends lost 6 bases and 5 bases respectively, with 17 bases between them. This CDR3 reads CAISPTGSKNEQYF. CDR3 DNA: TGTGCCATCAGCCCTACAGGGTCGAAAAACGAGCAGTACTTC.

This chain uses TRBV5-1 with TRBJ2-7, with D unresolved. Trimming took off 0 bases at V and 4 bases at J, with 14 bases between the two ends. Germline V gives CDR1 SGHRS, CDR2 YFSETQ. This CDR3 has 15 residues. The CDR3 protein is CASSLGPNGQYEQYF. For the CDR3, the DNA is TGCGCCAGCAGCTTGGGCCCCAATGGCCAGTACGAGCAGTACTTC.

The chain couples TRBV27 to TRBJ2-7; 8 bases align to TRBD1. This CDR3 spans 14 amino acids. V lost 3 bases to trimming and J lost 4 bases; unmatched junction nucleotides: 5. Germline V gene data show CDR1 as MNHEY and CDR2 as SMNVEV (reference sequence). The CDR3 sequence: CASSFIQGAYEQYF. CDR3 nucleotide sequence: TGTGCCAGCAGTTTCATCCAGGGGGCGTACGAGCAGTACTTC.

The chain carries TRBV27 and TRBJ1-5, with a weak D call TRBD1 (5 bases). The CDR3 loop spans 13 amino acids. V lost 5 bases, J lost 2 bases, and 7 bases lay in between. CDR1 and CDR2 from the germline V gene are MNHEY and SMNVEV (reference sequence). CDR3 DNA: TGTGCCAGCAGTCCGGGGGGCAATCAGCCCCAGCATTTT. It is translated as CASSPGGNQPQHF.

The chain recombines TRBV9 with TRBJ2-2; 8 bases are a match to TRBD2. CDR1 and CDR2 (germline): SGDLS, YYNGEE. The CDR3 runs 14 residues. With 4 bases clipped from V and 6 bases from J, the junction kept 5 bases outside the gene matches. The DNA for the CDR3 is TGTGCCAGCAGCCTTCGGGGGGGCCCCGGGGAGCTGTTTTTT. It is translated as CASSLRGGPGELFF.

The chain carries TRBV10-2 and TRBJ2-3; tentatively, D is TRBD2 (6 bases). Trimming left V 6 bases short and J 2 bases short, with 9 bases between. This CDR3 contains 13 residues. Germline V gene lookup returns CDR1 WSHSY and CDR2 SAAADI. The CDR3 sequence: CASSGTYTDTQYF. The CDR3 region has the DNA TGCGCCAGCAGCGGGACTTACACAGATACGCAGTATTTT.

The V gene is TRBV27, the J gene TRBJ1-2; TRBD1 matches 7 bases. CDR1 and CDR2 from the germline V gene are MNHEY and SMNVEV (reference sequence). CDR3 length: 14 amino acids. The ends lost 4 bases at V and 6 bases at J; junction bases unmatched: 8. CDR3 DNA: TGTGCCAGCAGTTGGACGACAGGGCTGGATGGCTACACCTTC. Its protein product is CASSWTTGLDGYTF.

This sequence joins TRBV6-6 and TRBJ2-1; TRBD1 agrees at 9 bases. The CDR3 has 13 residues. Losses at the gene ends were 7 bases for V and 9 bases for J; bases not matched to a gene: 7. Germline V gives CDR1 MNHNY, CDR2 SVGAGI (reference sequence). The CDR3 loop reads CASTRDRVSEQFF. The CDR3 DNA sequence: TGTGCCAGCACCCGGGACAGGGTTAGTGAGCAGTTCTTC.

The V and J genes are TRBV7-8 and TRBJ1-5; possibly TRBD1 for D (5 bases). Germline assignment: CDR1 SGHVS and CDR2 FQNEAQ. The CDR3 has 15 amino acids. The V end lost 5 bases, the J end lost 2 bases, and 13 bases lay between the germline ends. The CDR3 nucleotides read TGTGCCAGCAGCCCCCGGGACTTCCGCAATCAGCCCCAGCATTTT. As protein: CASSPRDFRNQPQHF.

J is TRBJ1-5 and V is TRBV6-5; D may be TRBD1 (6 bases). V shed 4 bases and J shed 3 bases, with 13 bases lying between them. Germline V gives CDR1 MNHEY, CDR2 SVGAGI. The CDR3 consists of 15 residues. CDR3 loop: CASSSLTGTNQPQHF. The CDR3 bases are TGTGCCAGCAGTTCCCTGACAGGAACCAATCAGCCCCAGCATTTT.

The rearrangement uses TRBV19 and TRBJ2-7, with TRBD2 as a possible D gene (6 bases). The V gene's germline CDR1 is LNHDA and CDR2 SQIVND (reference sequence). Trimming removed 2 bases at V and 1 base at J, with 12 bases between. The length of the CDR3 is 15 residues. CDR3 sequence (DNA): TGTGCCAGTAGTATATCCCCCGGGGGTTCCTACGAGCAGTACTTC. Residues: CASSISPGGSYEQYF.

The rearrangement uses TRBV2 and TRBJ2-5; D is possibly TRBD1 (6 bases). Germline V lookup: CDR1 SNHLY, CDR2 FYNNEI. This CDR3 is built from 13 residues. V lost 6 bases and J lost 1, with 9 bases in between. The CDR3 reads CASSWDIQETQYF. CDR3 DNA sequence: TGTGCCAGCAGCTGGGACATCCAAGAGACCCAGTACTTC.

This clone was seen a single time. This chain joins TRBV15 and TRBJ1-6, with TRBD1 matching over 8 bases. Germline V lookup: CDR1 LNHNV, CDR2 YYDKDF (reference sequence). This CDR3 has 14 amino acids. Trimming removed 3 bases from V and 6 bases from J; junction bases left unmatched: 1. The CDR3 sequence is CATSRDRANSPLHF. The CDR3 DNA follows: TGTGCCACCAGCAGGGACAGGGCTAATTCACCCCTCCACTTT.

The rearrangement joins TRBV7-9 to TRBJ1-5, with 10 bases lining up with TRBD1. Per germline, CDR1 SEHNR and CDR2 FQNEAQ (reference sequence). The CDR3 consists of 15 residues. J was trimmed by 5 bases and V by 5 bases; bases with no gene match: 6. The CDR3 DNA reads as TGTGCCAGCAGCGGGGACAGGGGATCGGATCAGCCCCAGCATTTT. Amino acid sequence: CASSGDRGSDQPQHF.

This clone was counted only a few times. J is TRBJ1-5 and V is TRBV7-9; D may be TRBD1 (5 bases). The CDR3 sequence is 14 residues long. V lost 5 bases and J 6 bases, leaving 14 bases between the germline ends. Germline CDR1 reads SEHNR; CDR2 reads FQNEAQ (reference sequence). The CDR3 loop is CASSPLGGRQPQHF. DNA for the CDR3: TGTGCCAGCAGCCCCCTCGGGGGACGTCAGCCCCAGCATTTT.

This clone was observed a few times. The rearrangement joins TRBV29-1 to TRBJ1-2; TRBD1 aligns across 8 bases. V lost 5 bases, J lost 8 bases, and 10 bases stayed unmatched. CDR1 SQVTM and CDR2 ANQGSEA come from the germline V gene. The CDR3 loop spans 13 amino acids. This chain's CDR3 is CSVSSPGTGGYTF. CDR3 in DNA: TGCAGCGTTTCCTCCCCCGGGACAGGAGGCTACACCTTC. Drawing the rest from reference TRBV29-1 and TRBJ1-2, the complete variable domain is SAVISQKPSRDICQRGTSLTIQCQVDSQVTMMFWYRQQPGQSLTLIATANQGSEATYESGFVIDKFPISRPNLTFSTLTVSNMSPEDSSIYLCSVSSPGTGGYTFGSGTRLTVV.

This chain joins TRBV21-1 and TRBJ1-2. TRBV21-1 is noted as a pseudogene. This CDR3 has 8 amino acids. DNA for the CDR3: TGTGCCCCCCTGGGCTACACCTTC. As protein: CAPLGYTF.

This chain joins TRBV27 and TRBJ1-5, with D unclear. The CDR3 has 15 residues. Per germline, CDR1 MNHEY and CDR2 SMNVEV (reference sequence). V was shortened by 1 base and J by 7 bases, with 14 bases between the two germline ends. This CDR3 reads CASSLLFSEVQPQHF. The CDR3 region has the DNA TGTGCCAGCAGTTTATTATTCAGCGAGGTCCAGCCCCAGCATTTT.

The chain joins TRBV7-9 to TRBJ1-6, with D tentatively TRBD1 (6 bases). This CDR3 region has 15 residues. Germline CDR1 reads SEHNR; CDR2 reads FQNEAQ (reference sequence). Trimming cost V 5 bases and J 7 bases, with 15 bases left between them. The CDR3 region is CASSRPGTSNSPLHF. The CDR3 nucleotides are TGTGCCAGCAGCCGTCCCGGGACAAGCAATTCACCCCTCCACTTT.

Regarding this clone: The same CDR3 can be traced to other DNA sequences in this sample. The CDR3 spells CASSAGQQETQYF. CDR3 nucleotides: TGTGCCAGCAGCGCGGGGCAACAAGAGACCCAGTACTTC. The chain has TRBV7-7 and TRBJ2-5; possible D gene TRBD2, 6 bases. The CDR3 consists of 13 residues. Germline lookup yields CDR1 SSHAT and CDR2 FNYEAQ (reference sequence). V lost 5 bases and J 2 bases, leaving 9 bases between the germline ends.

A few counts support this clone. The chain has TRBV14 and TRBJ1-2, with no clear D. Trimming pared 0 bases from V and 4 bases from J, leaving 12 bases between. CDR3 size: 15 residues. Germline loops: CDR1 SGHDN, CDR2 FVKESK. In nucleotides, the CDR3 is TGTGCCAGCAGCCAAGATGGCAGGATAGGCTATGGCTACACCTTC. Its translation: CASSQDGRIGYGYTF.

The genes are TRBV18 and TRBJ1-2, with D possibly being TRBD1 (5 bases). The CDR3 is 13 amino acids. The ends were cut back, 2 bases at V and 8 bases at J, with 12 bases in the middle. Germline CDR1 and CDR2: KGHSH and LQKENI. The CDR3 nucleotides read TGTGCCAGCTCACCAGCCAGGGAATCCGGCTACACCTTC. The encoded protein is CASSPARESGYTF.

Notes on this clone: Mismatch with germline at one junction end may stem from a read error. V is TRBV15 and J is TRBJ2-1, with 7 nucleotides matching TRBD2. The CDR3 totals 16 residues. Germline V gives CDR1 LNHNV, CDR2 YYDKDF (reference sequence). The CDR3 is CTTSTDRRGIYNEQFF. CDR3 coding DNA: TGTACCACCAGCACCGACCGGCGGGGGATATACAATGAGCAGTTCTTC.

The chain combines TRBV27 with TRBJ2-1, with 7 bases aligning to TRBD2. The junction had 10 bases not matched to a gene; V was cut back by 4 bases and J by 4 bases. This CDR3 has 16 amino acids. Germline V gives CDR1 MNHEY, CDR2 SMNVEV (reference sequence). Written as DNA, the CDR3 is TGTGCCAGCAGTTGGTCCGCTGGGCGGGGGTACAATGAGCAGTTCTTC. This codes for CASSWSAGRGYNEQFF.